This T cell receptor (beta chain) was profiled in a study of response to subunit inactivated influenza vaccine. On this clonotype itself: Its cognate antigen is unknown.

Deletions cut 2 bases from V and 3 bases from J, with 18 bases between. The CDR3 contains 17 residues. In germline, CDR1 is SGHVS, CDR2 FNYEAQ. Whole-study findings and limits: There was a suggestion from the authors that each seasonal influenza vaccination recruits few new T cells.

TCRdb reprocessed the RT-PCR reads via MiXCR and lists one record per CDR3 protein. This sample has about 540,000 distinct CDR3 sequences, with less than 15% found just once. The TCR sequence derives from a man between 50 and 59 years old who received an inactivated influenza vaccine. J is TRBJ2-3 and V is TRBV7-6; D not resolved. The specimen comprised PBMCs from blood, sampled about 13 days after vaccination. The DNA for the CDR3 is TGTGCCAGCAGCTTACATGGACCCCCCGCTCAGACAGATACGCAGTATTTT. It translates to CASSLHGPPAQTDTQYF. Supplemented by reference TRBV7-6 and TRBJ2-3, the full variable domain reads GAGVSQSPRYKVTKRGQDVALRCDPISGHVSLYWYRQALGQGPEFLTYFNYEAQQDKSGLPNDRFSAERPEGSISTLTIQRTEQRDSAMYRCASSLHGPPAQTDTQYFGPGTRLTVL.